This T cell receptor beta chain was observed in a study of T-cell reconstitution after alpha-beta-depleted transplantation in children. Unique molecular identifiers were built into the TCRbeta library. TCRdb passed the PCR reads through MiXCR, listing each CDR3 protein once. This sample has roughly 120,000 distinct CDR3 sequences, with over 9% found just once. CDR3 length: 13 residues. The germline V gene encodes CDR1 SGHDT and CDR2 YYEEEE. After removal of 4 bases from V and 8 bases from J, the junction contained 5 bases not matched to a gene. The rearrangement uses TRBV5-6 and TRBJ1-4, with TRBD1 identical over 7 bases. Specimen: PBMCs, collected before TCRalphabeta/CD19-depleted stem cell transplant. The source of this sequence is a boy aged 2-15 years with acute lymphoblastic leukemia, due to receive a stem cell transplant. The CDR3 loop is CASSPQGEEKLFF. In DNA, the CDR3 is TGTGCCAGCAGCCCGCAGGGGGAGGAAAAACTGTTTTTT. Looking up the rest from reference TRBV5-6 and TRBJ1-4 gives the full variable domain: DAGVTQSPTHLIKTRGQQVTLRCSPKSGHDTVSWYQQALGQGPQFIFQYYEEEERQRGNFPDRFSGHQFPNYSSELNVNALLLGDSALYLCASSPQGEEKLFFGSGTQLSVL.